A selection of T cell receptor beta chains follows, all from one sample in a study of PD-L1 blockade in urothelial cancer. Clones were sequenced by immunoSEQ multiplex PCR, and TCRdb holds only the in-frame ones, with some missing. The sample has around 100,000 clones; 80% to 95% are singletons. The material was PBMCs, obtained around atezolizumab (anti-PD-L1) treatment. These receptor sequences come from a man between 60 and 75 years old with urothelial cancer. Both conserved end residues are part of each CDR3. A D gene is named only where the DNA matches it firmly. Size tells how often a clone was seen (once, few, many) or the class of an expanded clone, and some rows leave it out.

-	TRBJ1-3	TRBV7-9	-	CASSPPGASGNTIYF	TGTGCCAGCAGCCCCCCCGGTGCCTCTGGAAACACCATATATTTT
-	TRBJ2-3	TRBV6-1	-	CASSETGDTQYF	TGTGCCAGCAGTGAAACGGGGGATACGCAGTATTTT
-	TRBJ2-7	TRBV2	-	CASGLSGRSSEQYF	TGTGCCAGCGGACTCTCGGGGAGAAGTAGCGAGCAGTACTTC
-	TRBJ2-7	TRBV4-2	-	CASSQDGRGDPHEQYF	TGTGCCAGCAGCCAAGATGGGAGGGGGGATCCCCACGAGCAGTACTTC
-	TRBJ2-7	TRBV7-9	-	CASRISGTYEQYF	TGTGCCAGCAGAATTTCCGGGACCTACGAGCAGTACTTC
TRBD2	TRBJ2-2	TRBV7-3	-	CASSLTTASGFSGELFF	TGTGCCAGCAGCTTAACGACGGCTAGCGGATTTTCCGGGGAGCTGTTTTTT
TRBD1	TRBJ2-7	TRBV6-5	-	CASSYGRGRTYEQYF	TGTGCCAGCAGTTACGGCAGGGGGCGAACCTACGAGCAGTACTTC
TRBD1	TRBJ2-7	TRBV5-1	-	CASSGGQGSEQYF	TGCGCCAGCAGCGGTGGACAGGGGAGCGAGCAGTACTTC
-	TRBJ2-4	TRBV28	once	CASGLAGGILAKNIQYF	TGTGCCAGCGGCTTGGCTGGGGGCATTTTAGCCAAAAACATTCAGTACTTC
-	TRBJ2-1	TRBV29-1	-	CSTGVNEQFF	TGCAGCACGGGGGTTAATGAGCAGTTCTTC
TRBD2	TRBJ2-3	TRBV29-1	-	CSGKRLAGGWGTDTQYF	TGCAGCGGGAAAAGACTAGCGGGAGGATGGGGCACAGATACGCAGTATTTT
TRBD1	TRBJ1-4	TRBV15	-	CATSRDLGQGATNEKLFF	TGTGCCACCAGCAGAGATTTGGGACAGGGCGCCACTAATGAAAAACTGTTTTTT
-	TRBJ1-1	TRBV30	-	CAWRFGTPRPNTEAFF	TGTGCCTGGAGGTTCGGGACACCACGCCCGAACACTGAAGCTTTCTTT
-	TRBJ1-2	TRBV11-2	-	CASKSRRDNYGYTF	TGTGCCAGCAAGAGCAGACGGGATAACTATGGCTACACCTTC
-	TRBJ2-3	TRBV6-5	-	CASSYDRGSTDTQYF	TGTGCCAGCAGTTACGACCGGGGGAGCACAGATACGCAGTATTTT
TRBD2	TRBJ2-7	TRBV19	-	CASSVGLVIPYEQYF	TGTGCCAGTAGCGTCGGACTAGTCATCCCTTACGAGCAGTACTTC
-	TRBJ2-1	TRBV10-3	-	CAISELYEQFF	TGTGCCATCAGTGAGCTCTATGAGCAGTTCTTC
-	TRBJ2-3	TRBV7-9	-	CASSSRADTQYF	TGTGCCAGCAGCTCCCGAGCAGATACGCAGTATTTT
-	TRBJ2-1	TRBV30	once	CAWSVGGYNEQFF	TGTGCCTGGAGTGTAGGGGGCTACAATGAGCAGTTCTTC
TRBD1	TRBJ1-1	TRBV19	-	CASSELTGAPNTEAFF	TGTGCCAGTAGCGAACTAACAGGGGCTCCCAACACTGAAGCTTTCTTT
TRBD2	TRBJ2-7	TRBV5-6	-	CASSSRGAGALVGLGQYF	TGTGCCAGCAGCTCGCGGGGGGCAGGGGCCCTAGTGGGTTTAGGGCAGTACTTC
-	TRBJ2-7	TRBV5-1	-	CASSDGTLSRLGEQYF	TGCGCCAGCAGCGACGGGACTCTTTCTCGGTTGGGAGAGCAGTACTTC
-	TRBJ1-4	TRBV30	medium-sized	CAWTTGRNEKLFF	TGTGCCTGGACCACGGGGAGAAACGAAAAACTGTTTTTT
-	TRBJ2-7	TRBV11-2	once	CASSPSYEQYF	TGTGCCAGCAGCCCTTCCTACGAGCAGTACTTC
-	TRBJ1-1	TRBV18	-	CASSASTANTEAFF	TGTGCCAGCTCAGCGTCAACAGCGAACACTGAAGCTTTCTTT
-	TRBJ2-2	TRBV10-3	few	CAIRESLEKELFF	TGTGCCATCAGAGAGTCGTTGGAGAAGGAGCTGTTTTTT
TRBD2	TRBJ2-7	TRBV7-2	-	CASSVGLAAYEQYF	TGTGCCAGCAGCGTTGGACTAGCGGCCTACGAGCAGTACTTC
TRBD1	TRBJ2-7	TRBV7-9	-	CASSSSWRQGAHEQYF	TGTGCCAGCAGCTCCTCGTGGCGGCAGGGGGCCCACGAGCAGTACTTC
TRBD2	TRBJ2-7	TRBV5-1	-	CASSLGQTSGGRSSYEQYF	TGCGCCAGCAGCTTAGGTCAGACTAGCGGGGGTCGAAGCTCCTACGAGCAGTACTTC
TRBD1	TRBJ2-5	TRBV19	-	CASSSGTEETQYF	TGTGCCAGTAGTAGTGGGACAGAAGAGACCCAGTACTTC
TRBD2	TRBJ2-7	TRBV9	-	CASSVDREGFEQYF	TGTGCCAGCAGCGTAGATCGGGAGGGGTTCGAGCAGTACTTC
-	TRBJ1-4	TRBV15	-	CATSRENRQCNEKLFF	TGTGCCACCAGCAGAGAAAACCGCCAGTGTAATGAAAAACTGTTTTTT
TRBD1	TRBJ1-1	TRBV11-3	-	CASSETGDTEAFF	TGTGCCAGCAGCGAGACAGGGGACACTGAAGCTTTCTTT
-	TRBJ1-2	TRBV30	-	CAWDRNYGYTF	TGTGCCTGGGACAGGAACTATGGCTACACCTTC
TRBD1	TRBJ1-4	TRBV6-6	-	CASSYLEQGVSEKLFF	TGTGCCAGCAGTTACTTAGAACAGGGGGTGAGCGAAAAACTGTTTTTT
-	TRBJ2-2	TRBV11-3	-	CASSLAGELFF	TGTGCCAGCAGCTTAGCTGGGGAGCTGTTTTTT
TRBD2	TRBJ2-3	TRBV28	once	CATSTSGRAADTQYF	TGTGCCACCTCGACTAGCGGGAGGGCCGCAGATACGCAGTATTTT
TRBD2	TRBJ2-7	TRBV7-6	-	CASTRTSEYEQYF	TGTGCCAGCACCCGGACTAGCGAGTACGAGCAGTACTTC
TRBD1	TRBJ1-2	TRBV6-6	few	CASSYSGQGDGYTF	TGTGCCAGCAGTTACTCCGGGCAGGGGGATGGCTACACCTTC
TRBD2	TRBJ2-5	TRBV7-2	-	CASSLSSGGAQYF	TGTGCCAGCAGCTTATCCAGCGGGGGGGCACAGTACTTC
TRBD1	TRBJ1-5	TRBV7-9	large	CASSSAGGDNQPQHF	TGTGCCAGCAGCTCGGCAGGGGGCGACAATCAGCCCCAGCATTTT
TRBD2	TRBJ2-5	TRBV5-1	-	CASSHPPAGNQETQYF	TGCGCCAGCAGCCATCCCCCAGCGGGAAACCAAGAGACCCAGTACTTC
-	TRBJ2-3	TRBV20-1	-	CSARDSDTQYF	TGCAGTGCTAGAGACTCAGATACGCAGTATTTT
TRBD2	TRBJ2-3	TRBV28	-	CASSLLGGTSTDTQYF	TGTGCCAGCAGCCTCCTCGGGGGGACTAGCACAGATACGCAGTATTTT
-	TRBJ2-7	TRBV11-1	-	CASSLSAGTNEQYF	TGTGCCAGCAGCTTAAGCGCAGGGACAAACGAGCAGTACTTC
-	TRBJ1-2	TRBV25-1	-	CASSEGGYGYTF	TGTGCCAGCAGTGAGGGGGGTTATGGCTACACCTTC
TRBD1	TRBJ2-7	TRBV25-1	-	CASSGGTGSYHEQYF	TGTGCCAGCAGTGGGGGGACAGGGTCGTACCACGAGCAGTACTTC
-	TRBJ2-3	TRBV13	-	CASSLGLISGDTQYF	TGTGCCAGCAGCTTAGGCCTGATCTCCGGAGATACGCAGTATTTT